One sample yielded the 16 T cell receptor beta chains listed below, sequenced in a study of blood T cell repertoires in COVID-19. Profiling relied on immunoSEQ multiplex PCR, and the TCRdb table lists in-frame clones only, not all of them. The sample shows roughly 220,000 clones, 80% to 90% of them seen only once. Source material: peripheral blood. Receptor source: an elderly woman with COVID-19, enrolled during active disease.

V usage is TRBV24-1 and J usage is TRBJ2-1; 7 bases agree with TRBD2. With 5 bases clipped from V and 10 bases from J, the junction kept 1 base outside the gene matches. This CDR3 comprises 11 residues. The germline V gene encodes CDR1 KGHDR and CDR2 SFDVKD. The CDR3 region is CATSAGGEQFF. The CDR3 DNA follows: TGTGCCACCAGTGCCGGGGGGGAGCAGTTCTTC.

The rearrangement links TRBV7-9 to TRBJ1-1; perhaps TRBD1 as D (5 bases). Trimming cost V 3 bases and J 3 bases, with 11 bases left between them. The CDR3 runs to 14 residues. Germline V gives CDR1 SEHNR, CDR2 FQNEAQ (reference sequence). CDR3 nucleotides: TGTGCCAGCAGCTTCAGAACGGGGGACACTGAAGCTTTCTTT. Translated, it gives CASSFRTGDTEAFF.

CDR3 DNA sequence: TGTGCCAGCAGTTACTCTTCAGGGGTTTACGAGCAGTACTTC. This translates into CASSYSSGVYEQYF. The chain employs TRBV6-6 and TRBJ2-7, with a tentative D call TRBD1 (6 bases). The CDR3 length is 14 residues. Germline-derived CDR1 and CDR2 are MNHNY and SVGAGI (reference sequence). The V end was cut by 0 bases, the J end by 4 bases, with 10 bases between.

This clone has only a few counts. V is TRBV18 and J is TRBJ1-4; D might be TRBD1 (5 bases). Trimming cost V 1 base and J 4 bases, with 10 bases left between them. This CDR3 has 15 residues. The germline gives CDR1 KGHSH, CDR2 LQKENI. DNA of the CDR3: TGTGCCAGCTCACCACAGGGGATAGGTAATGAAAAACTGTTTTTT. Protein: CASSPQGIGNEKLFF.

This chain joins TRBV15 and TRBJ2-5; 8 nucleotides line up with TRBD1. Germline CDR1 is LNHNV and CDR2 is YYDKDF (reference sequence). This CDR3 is 15 amino acids long. J was trimmed by 4 bases and V by 1 base; bases with no gene match: 5. In nucleotides, the CDR3 is TGTGCCACCAGCAGAGGACAGGGGAACGGAGAGACCCAGTACTTC. Translation gives CATSRGQGNGETQYF. The whole variable domain, remainder taken from reference TRBV15 and TRBJ2-5, is DAMVIQNPRYQVTQFGKPVTLSCSQTLNHNVMYWYQQKSSQAPKLLFHYYDKDFNNEADTPDNFQSRRPNTSFCFLDIRSPGLGDTAMYLCATSRGQGNGETQYFGPGTRLLVL.

The chain recombines TRBV19 with TRBJ1-1; TRBD1 might be the D (6 bases). The germline V gene has CDR1 LNHDA and CDR2 SQIVND (reference sequence). Trimming removed 4 bases from V and 3 bases from J, with 12 bases in between. This CDR3 comprises 14 residues. This CDR3 is CASSRDRRDTEAFF. CDR3 sequence (DNA): TGTGCCAGTAGTAGAGACAGGAGGGACACTGAAGCTTTCTTT. The complete variable domain, with remaining parts taken from reference TRBV19 and TRBJ1-1, reads DGGITQSPKYLFRKEGQNVTLSCEQNLNHDAMYWYRQDPGQGLRLIYYSQIVNDFQKGDIAEGYSVSREKKESFPLTVTSAQKNPTAFYLCASSRDRRDTEAFFGQGTRLTVV.

V is TRBV5-1 and J is TRBJ2-2, with 7 positions matching TRBD1. J lost 7 bases, V lost 4 bases, and 7 bases had no gene match. Germline V gene sequence: CDR1 SGHRS, CDR2 YFSETQ. This CDR3 spans 14 amino acids. In nucleotides, the CDR3 is TGCGCCAGCAGCCCCCAGGGGGTCAACGGGGAGCTGTTTTTT. Translation: CASSPQGVNGELFF.

V usage is TRBV19 and J usage is TRBJ1-3, with a tentative D call TRBD1 (5 bases). The CDR3 covers 17 residues. V was trimmed by 0 bases and J by 0 bases, leaving 12 bases between them. Germline CDR1 and CDR2: LNHDA and SQIVND (reference sequence). The DNA for the CDR3 is TGTGCCAGTAGTATAGAGGGGCAACGCCACTCTGGAAACACCATATATTTT. The encoded protein is CASSIEGQRHSGNTIYF.

V gene TRBV7-9 combines with J gene TRBJ1-1; 8 bases map to TRBD1. V shed 5 bases and J 6 bases; nucleotides not matched to a gene: 5. This CDR3 contains 13 residues. Per germline, CDR1 SEHNR and CDR2 FQNEAQ (reference sequence). CDR3 sequence: CASSLQGEAEAFF. DNA of the CDR3: TGTGCCAGCAGCCTACAGGGGGAGGCTGAAGCTTTCTTT.

This clone occurred a few times. The chain uses TRBV6-5 and TRBJ1-5; D is undetermined. Germline values: CDR1 MNHEY, CDR2 SVGAGI. The V and J ends lost 2 bases and 1 base respectively, with 9 bases between them. The CDR3 extends over 15 amino acids. CDR3 sequence (DNA): TGTGCCAGCAGTTACGGGAGAATGAGCAATCAGCCCCAGCATTTT. This translates into CASSYGRMSNQPQHF.

This chain links TRBV5-1 with TRBJ2-5; D possibly corresponds to TRBD2 (6 bases). V lost 3 bases and J 0 bases, leaving 15 bases between the germline ends. CDR3 length: 16 residues. Germline assignment: CDR1 SGHRS and CDR2 YFSETQ. The CDR3 reads CASSSGTSLYQETQYF. The DNA of the CDR3 is TGCGCCAGCAGCTCGGGGACTTCCCTCTACCAAGAGACCCAGTACTTC.

This clone has a handful of counts. The CDR3 loop is CASSGRGVSGNEQFF. DNA of the CDR3: TGTGCCAGTAGCGGGAGGGGGGTTTCGGGCAATGAGCAGTTCTTC. The J gene is TRBJ2-1, the V gene TRBV11-3; 11 bases fit TRBD2. The CDR3 runs 15 residues. Germline loops: CDR1 SGHNT, CDR2 YENEEA. V lost 9 bases to trimming and J lost 6 bases; unmatched junction nucleotides: 10. Supplemented by reference TRBV11-3 and TRBJ2-1, the full variable domain reads EAGVVQSPRYKIIEKKQPVAFWCNPISGHNTLYWYLQNLGQGPELLIRYENEEAVDDSQLPKDRFSAERLKGVDSTLKIQPAELGDSAVYLCASSGRGVSGNEQFFGPGTRLTVL.

The chain combines TRBV4-3 with TRBJ2-1, with 9 nucleotides matching TRBD2. CDR3 length: 19 amino acids. Germline V lookup: CDR1 LGHNA, CDR2 YSLEER. With V trimmed by 8 bases and J by 3 bases, 20 bases remained unmatched. DNA of the CDR3: TGCGCCAGCGCAAAGTACAGGGATCTGCGGGAGGGCCGCTACAATGAGCAGTTCTTC. Translated: CASAKYRDLREGRYNEQFF.

V and J are TRBV5-1 and TRBJ2-1, with a weak D call TRBD2 (7 bases). Trimming took off 4 bases at V and 2 bases at J, with 13 bases between the two ends. This CDR3 has 15 amino acids. CDR1 is SGHRS, CDR2 YFSETQ, per germline. CDR3 nucleotide sequence: TGCGCCAGCAGCCCCAGAGGGGGGGCCTACAATGAGCAGTTCTTC. It codes for CASSPRGGAYNEQFF.

This clone has a count of ten or more. The chain couples TRBV5-1 to TRBJ2-3; 7 nucleotides line up with TRBD1. This CDR3 has 14 amino acids. CDR1 is SGHRS and CDR2 is YFSETQ in the germline V gene. V lost 2 bases, J lost 1 base, and 1 base stayed unmatched. The DNA of the CDR3 is TGCGCCAGCAGCTTTGGACAGGGCACAGATACGCAGTATTTT. Translating it yields CASSFGQGTDTQYF. The variable domain in full, with the rest retrieved from reference TRBV5-1 and TRBJ2-3, is KAGVTQTPRYLIKTRGQQVTLSCSPISGHRSVSWYQQTPGQGLQFLFEYFSETQRNKGNFPGRFSGRQFSNSRSEMNVSTLELGDSALYLCASSFGQGTDTQYFGPGTRLTVL.

This sequence joins TRBV18 and TRBJ2-3; a weak D match, TRBD1 (6 bases). The CDR3 covers 15 residues. V lost 6 bases and J lost 6, with 19 bases in between. Germline CDR1 reads KGHSH; CDR2 reads LQKENI. The DNA of the CDR3 is TGTGCCAGCTCGCGGCTGACAGGCCGCATTGATACGCAGTATTTT. The encoded protein is CASSRLTGRIDTQYF.